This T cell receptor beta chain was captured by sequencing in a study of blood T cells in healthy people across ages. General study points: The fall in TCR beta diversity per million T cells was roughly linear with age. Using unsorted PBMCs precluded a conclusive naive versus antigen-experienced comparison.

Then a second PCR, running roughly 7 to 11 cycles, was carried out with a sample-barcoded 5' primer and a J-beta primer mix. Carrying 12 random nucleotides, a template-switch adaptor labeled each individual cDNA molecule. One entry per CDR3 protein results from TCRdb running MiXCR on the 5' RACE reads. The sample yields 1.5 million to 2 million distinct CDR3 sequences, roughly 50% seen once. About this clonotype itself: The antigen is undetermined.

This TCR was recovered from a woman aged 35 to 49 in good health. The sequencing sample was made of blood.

CDR3 coding DNA: TGCAGCGTTGAAGACATCACTGGGGACTGGCAGTTCTTC. As protein: CSVEDITGDWQFF. This rearrangement joins TRBV29-1 to TRBJ2-1, with D perhaps TRBD2 (6 bases). The CDR3 has 13 amino acids. Per the germline V gene, CDR1 is SQVTM and CDR2 is ANQGSEA. The ends were cut back, 0 bases at V and 12 bases at J, with 15 bases in the middle.